This T cell receptor beta chain comes out of a study of blood T cell repertoires in COVID-19. Germline V gives CDR1 MNHEY, CDR2 SVGAGI. Trimming removed 2 bases from V and 6 bases from J; junction bases left unmatched: 9. CDR3 size: 15 residues. Libraries were prepared by immunoSEQ multiplex PCR; TCRdb keeps only in-frame clonotypes and omits some of them. The data contain around 60,000 clones, roughly four fifths of them singletons. The V and J genes are TRBV6-5 and TRBJ1-1; 7 nucleotides align to TRBD1. This receptor was taken from a woman older than 75 with acute or convalescent COVID-19. Material for sequencing was peripheral blood. Written as DNA, the CDR3 is TGTGCCAGCAGTTACGGCAGGGGGTTGATCCCTGAAGCTTTCTTT. This sequence encodes CASSYGRGLIPEAFF.